This T cell receptor (beta chain) was sequenced for a study of CD8+ T cells in alopecia areata. Treatment indicated: oral pan-JAK inhibitor, 5-10 mg twice daily. Collection of lesional scalp punch biopsies and peripheral blood was performed in alopecia areata patients. cDNA serving as the sequencing template came from extracted, reverse transcribed RNA. TCRdb's table, derived via immunoSEQ multiplex PCR, lists solely in-frame clones and lacks some. This table holds 210,000 or so clones, 66% found once. The sequencing used CD4+ T cells sorted from blood, collected at approximately week 44, from a patient treated with tofacitinib. The clonotype originates from a human donor with alopecia areata.

CDR3 loop: CASSQQPGQPNYGYTF. CDR3 DNA sequence: TGTGCCAGCAGCCAGCAACCGGGACAACCTAACTATGGCTACACCTTC. The rearrangement uses TRBV7-2 and TRBJ1-2; D is possibly TRBD1 (6 bases). The CDR3 spans 16 residues. CDR1 is SGHTA, CDR2 FQGNSA, per germline. Trimming shortened V by 5 bases and J by 0 bases, and 16 bases separated the two germline ends.